This passage covers 5 T cell receptor beta chains from one sample sequenced in a study of regulatory T cells in long-lasting Graves disease. As to time point: newly diagnosed GD, antithyroid drugs for less than 3 months. The TCR library used RNA extracted from PBMCs. Library construction for TCR beta used iRepertoire HTBI primers and Arm-PCR of CDR3 regions. MiXCR, applied by TCRdb to the multiplex PCR reads, yields one record per CDR3 protein. The sample holds more than 400,000 distinct CDR3 sequences, 15% to 20% seen once. The data also belong to a second study, concerning T cells in Graves' hyperthyroidism and ophthalmopathy.

The specimen was peripheral blood mononuclear cells (PBMCs), collected at new diagnosis, from a patient treated with antithyroid drugs. The receptors stem from a man in his forties or fifties with Graves disease.

In its sample, this clonotype was seen many times. This chain connects TRBV27 to TRBJ1-4, with D perhaps matching TRBD1 (6 bases). V was pared by 5 bases and J by 8 bases, with 15 bases between. CDR3 length: 14 residues. Germline CDR1 is MNHEY and CDR2 is SMNVEV (reference sequence). This CDR3 reads CASSHWGAGEKLFF. DNA for the CDR3: TGTGCCAGCAGTCACTGGGGGGCCGGGGAAAAACTGTTTTTT.

At least ten counts were recorded for this clonotype. The chain employs TRBV2 and TRBJ2-1; D remains unclear. This CDR3 is 13 amino acids long. The V end was cut by 8 bases, the J end by 0 bases, with 8 bases between. CDR1 and CDR2 from the germline V gene are SNHLY and FYNNEI. The CDR3 here is CASGRASYNEQFF. The CDR3 DNA reads as TGTGCCAGCGGTAGGGCCTCCTACAATGAGCAGTTCTTC.

This chain joins TRBV4-2 and TRBJ2-7; 7 bases match TRBD2. V trimming: 1 base; J trimming: 3 bases; junction bases outside the gene matches: 9. The length of the CDR3 is 16 residues. CDR1 and CDR2 (germline): LGHNA, YNFKEQ. The CDR3 loop is CASSQAGGGINYEQYF. CDR3 DNA sequence: TGTGCCAGCAGCCAAGCTGGGGGAGGGATAAACTACGAGCAGTACTTC.

V and J are TRBV4-2 and TRBJ1-2, with D unresolved. Between the trimmed V and J ends, which lost 0 bases and 9 bases, there was a span of 20 bases. Looked up from germline, CDR1 is LGHNA and CDR2 is YNFKEQ. This CDR3 is built from 16 residues. CDR3 in amino acids: CASSQDWGRAEQRYTF. DNA of the CDR3: TGTGCCAGCAGCCAAGATTGGGGAAGGGCAGAGCAGCGCTACACCTTC.

This clonotype was observed a handful of times. The J gene is TRBJ2-2, the V gene TRBV19, with 7 bases fitting TRBD1. Looked up from germline, CDR1 is LNHDA and CDR2 is SQIVND (reference sequence). The CDR3 has 14 amino acids. Germline trimming cut 3 bases from V and 7 bases from J; bases unmatched to any gene: 5. The CDR3 DNA reads TGTGCCAGTAGTATCGACAGGGCCGGCGGGGAGCTGTTTTTT. Amino acid sequence: CASSIDRAGGELFF.